This is a list of T cell receptor beta chains from one sample in a study of control samples from healthy donors and cancer patients. Profiling relied on immunoSEQ multiplex PCR, and the TCRdb table lists in-frame clones only, not all of them. The repertoire includes approximately 92,000 clones, approximately 95% of them detected once, and about 1.5% sits in the top ten. The source material was blood. These receptor sequences come from a woman aged 25 to 39 in good health. CDR3s include the opening cysteine and the closing phenylalanine or tryptophan. Fields, in order: V gene, D gene, J gene, clone size, CDR3 DNA, CDR3 protein. A D gene is named only where the DNA matches it firmly. Not every row has a clone size; where given, it reads once, few, many or a size class.

V: TRBV11-2; D: TRBD1; J: TRBJ1-1; size: NA; DNA: TGTGCCAGCAGCTCGTCGGACAGGGGAGACACTGAAGCTTTCTTT; CDR3: CASSSSDRGDTEAFF
V: TRBV4-2; D: NA; J: TRBJ1-5; size: NA; DNA: TGTGCCAGCAGCCAAGATCTCGTGAATCTTAATCAGCCCCAGCATTTT; CDR3: CASSQDLVNLNQPQHF
V: TRBV2; D: NA; J: TRBJ2-1; size: NA; DNA: TGTGCCAGCAGCAGCCCTACAGGGGGGGGCTACAATGAGCAGTTCTTC; CDR3: CASSSPTGGGYNEQFF
V: TRBV10-3; D: NA; J: TRBJ2-1; size: NA; DNA: TGTGCCATCAGTGAAACGGGAGTTGAGCAGTTCTTC; CDR3: CAISETGVEQFF
V: TRBV29-1; D: NA; J: TRBJ2-1; size: NA; DNA: TGCAGCGCCGCCCTTAGCTACAATGAGCAGTTCTTC; CDR3: CSAALSYNEQFF
V: TRBV5-4; D: TRBD1; J: TRBJ2-7; size: NA; DNA: TGTGCCAGCTCAGACAGGGCGAGCTCCTACGAGCAGTACTTC; CDR3: CASSDRASSYEQYF
V: TRBV28; D: NA; J: TRBJ1-4; size: NA; DNA: TGTGCCAGCAGTTTCCCCCCTAATGAAAAACTGTTTTTT; CDR3: CASSFPPNEKLFF
V: TRBV9; D: NA; J: TRBJ1-3; size: NA; DNA: TGTGCCAGCAGCGGGACGACAAGCTCTGGAAACACCATATATTTT; CDR3: CASSGTTSSGNTIYF
V: TRBV15; D: NA; J: TRBJ1-3; size: NA; DNA: TGTGCCACCAGCAGGGGCTCTGGAAACACCATATATTTT; CDR3: CATSRGSGNTIYF
V: TRBV18; D: NA; J: TRBJ1-3; size: NA; DNA: TGTGCCAGCTCACCACCGACGGGAGAAAACACCATATATTTT; CDR3: CASSPPTGENTIYF
V: TRBV27; D: NA; J: TRBJ2-7; size: NA; DNA: TGTGCCAGCAGTTCAGGGGACTCCTACGAGCAGTACTTC; CDR3: CASSSGDSYEQYF
V: TRBV19; D: NA; J: TRBJ1-6; size: NA; DNA: TGTGCCAGTAGCCGCGCTCGGGACGGCTCAGGAAGCTCACCCCTCCACTTT; CDR3: CASSRARDGSGSSPLHF
V: TRBV28; D: NA; J: TRBJ1-1; size: NA; DNA: TGTGCCAGCAGTGCCATCGGGGGCCCGGACACTGAAGCTTTCTTT; CDR3: CASSAIGGPDTEAFF
V: TRBV2; D: NA; J: TRBJ2-5; size: once; DNA: TGTGCCAGCAGTGTGTGGATAAATCAAGAGACCCAGTACTTC; CDR3: CASSVWINQETQYF
V: TRBV28; D: NA; J: TRBJ2-7; size: NA; DNA: TGTGCCAGCAGTTTAGGGGTCGGGGGATACTCCTACGAGCAGTACTTC; CDR3: CASSLGVGGYSYEQYF
V: TRBV5-4; D: TRBD1; J: TRBJ2-3; size: NA; DNA: TGTGCCAGCAGCTCCTGGGACAGGGGGCGACTCTCGTCAGATACGCAGTATTTT; CDR3: CASSSWDRGRLSSDTQYF
V: TRBV4-1; D: NA; J: TRBJ1-1; size: NA; DNA: TGCGCCAGCAGCCCCCTTGGACAGACTGAAGCTTTCTTT; CDR3: CASSPLGQTEAFF
V: TRBV3-1/TRBV3-2; D: NA; J: TRBJ2-2; size: few; DNA: TGTGCCAGCAGCGAAACGACAGGTCTCACCGGGGAGCTGTTTTTT; CDR3: CASSETTGLTGELFF
V: TRBV3-1/TRBV3-2; D: TRBD2; J: TRBJ2-1; size: NA; DNA: TGTGCCAGCAGCCGTTTACTAGCGGGGGGCCCTCGGGAGCAGTTCTTC; CDR3: CASSRLLAGGPREQFF
V: TRBV11-3; D: TRBD2; J: TRBJ2-7; size: NA; DNA: TGTGCCAGCAGCGACGTCCGCGGGAGGGCTTGGGAGCAGTACTTC; CDR3: CASSDVRGRAWEQYF
V: TRBV12-2; D: NA; J: TRBJ2-7; size: medium-sized; DNA: TGTGCAAGTCGCCTGGGACAGGGAGAGGTAGAGCAGTACTTC; CDR3: CASRLGQGEVEQYF
V: TRBV27; D: TRBD1; J: TRBJ1-1; size: NA; DNA: TGTGCCAGCAGTCCCGGGACAGTTTATGAAGCTTTCTTT; CDR3: CASSPGTVYEAFF
V: TRBV5-3; D: NA; J: TRBJ1-1; size: NA; DNA: TGTGCCAGAAGCCGGGACAAAAACACTGAAGCTTTCTTT; CDR3: CARSRDKNTEAFF
V: TRBV7-2; D: TRBD2; J: TRBJ2-7; size: NA; DNA: TGTGCCAGCAGCCCCCATAGCGGGGGCTACGAGCAGTACTTC; CDR3: CASSPHSGGYEQYF
V: TRBV18; D: NA; J: TRBJ2-1; size: NA; DNA: TGTGCCAGCTCACCGGAACTGGCGGTTCGATACAATGAGCAGTTCTTC; CDR3: CASSPELAVRYNEQFF
V: TRBV6-6; D: TRBD2; J: TRBJ2-5; size: NA; DNA: TGTGCCAGCAAGCGGACTAGCGGGTCCCAAGAGACCCAGTACTTC; CDR3: CASKRTSGSQETQYF
V: TRBV30; D: NA; J: TRBJ2-3; size: NA; DNA: TGTGCCTGGAGTCTAGGTGGAAGCACAGATACGCAGTATTTT; CDR3: CAWSLGGSTDTQYF
V: TRBV19; D: NA; J: TRBJ1-5; size: NA; DNA: TGTGCCAGTAGTATCGCAGGGAATCAGCCCCAGCATTTT; CDR3: CASSIAGNQPQHF
V: TRBV10-3; D: NA; J: TRBJ1-5; size: NA; DNA: TGTGCCATCAGTGAGTTATGGTTACAGCCCCAGCATTTT; CDR3: CAISELWLQPQHF
V: TRBV14; D: NA; J: TRBJ2-3; size: NA; DNA: TGTGCCAGCAGCCAAGGTGGCAGGCAGACCACAGATACGCAGTATTTT; CDR3: CASSQGGRQTTDTQYF
V: TRBV4-1; D: NA; J: TRBJ2-3; size: NA; DNA: TGCGCCAGCAGGGAGGGGGGGGTAGATACGCAGTATTTT; CDR3: CASREGGVDTQYF
V: TRBV19; D: TRBD1; J: TRBJ2-4; size: NA; DNA: TGTGCCAGTAGTTTTGGACAGGCGGACATTCAGTACTTC; CDR3: CASSFGQADIQYF
V: TRBV5-1; D: NA; J: TRBJ1-1; size: NA; DNA: TGCGCCAGCAGCTCCCGACCCGTCACAGGTTTGAACACTGAAGCTTTCTTT; CDR3: CASSSRPVTGLNTEAFF
V: TRBV18; D: NA; J: TRBJ1-4; size: NA; DNA: TGTGCCAGCTCACCAAGGGGGAATAATGAAAAACTGTTTTTT; CDR3: CASSPRGNNEKLFF
V: TRBV9; D: NA; J: TRBJ1-2; size: NA; DNA: TGTGCCAGCAGCGTCGGGAGTGAGGCCAGGGTAAACTATGGCTACACCTTC; CDR3: CASSVGSEARVNYGYTF
V: TRBV5-1; D: NA; J: TRBJ1-1; size: NA; DNA: TGCGCCAGCAGCTTTCGGCACCAGAACACTGAAGCTTTCTTT; CDR3: CASSFRHQNTEAFF
V: TRBV19; D: NA; J: TRBJ1-2; size: few; DNA: TGTGCCAGTAGTATCGGCAGCGGCTATGGCTACACCTTC; CDR3: CASSIGSGYGYTF
V: TRBV9; D: NA; J: TRBJ1-2; size: NA; DNA: TGTGCCAGCAGCGTAGCCCCCGTAGGAGGGGGCTACACCTTC; CDR3: CASSVAPVGGGYTF
V: TRBV9; D: NA; J: TRBJ1-5; size: NA; DNA: TGTGCCAGCAGCGTAGAAGGGATGAGCAATCAGCCCCAGCATTTT; CDR3: CASSVEGMSNQPQHF
V: TRBV5-1; D: TRBD2; J: TRBJ2-3; size: NA; DNA: TGCGCCAGCAGCTCGTTAGCGGGGGGGCGGTCAGATACGCAGTATTTT; CDR3: CASSSLAGGRSDTQYF
V: TRBV6-1; D: NA; J: TRBJ1-5; size: NA; DNA: TGTGCCAGCAGTGAAGGATCTGGCAGAGGGGGTCAGCCCCAGCATTTT; CDR3: CASSEGSGRGGQPQHF
V: TRBV7-9; D: NA; J: TRBJ1-1; size: NA; DNA: TGTGCCAGCAGCTTATTTAATGGAACTGAAGCTTTCTTT; CDR3: CASSLFNGTEAFF
V: TRBV3-1/TRBV3-2; D: TRBD1; J: TRBJ1-1; size: NA; DNA: TGTGCCAGCAGTCCGGACAGGGTGAACACTGAAGCTTTCTTT; CDR3: CASSPDRVNTEAFF
V: TRBV9; D: NA; J: TRBJ2-2; size: NA; DNA: TGTGCCAGCAGCGTTTACACCGGGGAGCTGTTTTTT; CDR3: CASSVYTGELFF
V: TRBV24-1; D: TRBD1; J: TRBJ2-3; size: NA; DNA: TGTGCCACCAGTGATTCTGGACAGGGAGCAGATACGCAGTATTTT; CDR3: CATSDSGQGADTQYF
V: TRBV27; D: NA; J: TRBJ1-1; size: NA; DNA: TGTGCCAGCGCGCCAGGAAGGATTTTTAACACTGAAGCTTTCTTT; CDR3: CASAPGRIFNTEAFF
V: TRBV9; D: TRBD1; J: TRBJ1-2; size: NA; DNA: TGTGCCAGCAGCATAGACAGGGGGAACTATGGCTACACCTTC; CDR3: CASSIDRGNYGYTF
V: TRBV5-4; D: TRBD2; J: TRBJ2-7; size: NA; DNA: TGTGCCAGCAGCCTAATAGCGGGATTCTCCTACGAGCAGTACTTC; CDR3: CASSLIAGFSYEQYF
V: TRBV5-4; D: NA; J: TRBJ1-1; size: NA; DNA: TGTGCCAGCAGCTTGGACCTGAACACTGAAGCTTTCTTT; CDR3: CASSLDLNTEAFF
V: TRBV24-1; D: TRBD1; J: TRBJ1-2; size: NA; DNA: TGTGCCACCAGTGATCCAAGACAGGGGGCTAACTATGGCTACACCTTC; CDR3: CATSDPRQGANYGYTF
V: TRBV5-1; D: NA; J: TRBJ2-5; size: NA; DNA: TGCGCCAGCAGCTTGGATCAAGAGACCCAGTACTTC; CDR3: CASSLDQETQYF
V: TRBV4-1; D: NA; J: TRBJ2-1; size: NA; DNA: TGCGCCAGCAGCCAAGATGTACTTGCCTACAATGAGCAGTTCTTC; CDR3: CASSQDVLAYNEQFF
V: TRBV7-8; D: TRBD1; J: TRBJ2-7; size: NA; DNA: TGTGCCAGCAGCTTAGTAGGGACAGGGGGATACGAGCAGTACTTC; CDR3: CASSLVGTGGYEQYF
V: TRBV6-1; D: NA; J: TRBJ1-3; size: NA; DNA: TGTGCCAGCAGTGCCCAATCCAGTGGAACTGGAAACACCATATATTTT; CDR3: CASSAQSSGTGNTIYF
V: TRBV27; D: NA; J: TRBJ1-1; size: NA; DNA: TGTGCCAGCAGTTTCATAGGTGGGAACACTGAAGCTTTCTTT; CDR3: CASSFIGGNTEAFF
V: TRBV29-1; D: TRBD1; J: TRBJ1-1; size: NA; DNA: TGCAGCGCCCAGATCGGGTTGACAGGGGAGAACACTGAAGCTTTCTTT; CDR3: CSAQIGLTGENTEAFF